The present T cell receptor beta chain was sequenced within a study of shared clonotypes between healthy human individuals. Study-wide background: CD8 memory received one plate per donor, CD8 naive two, CD4 memory three and CD4 naive three.

Overall study findings and caveats: The study's rarefaction showed incomplete sorted-subset sequencing despite large depth. A reduction in generation probabilities was seen for non-shared clonotypes relative to those shared by all four donors.

CDR3 length equals 15 residues. Germline values: CDR1 MNHNS, CDR2 SASEGT. V gave up 5 bases and J gave up 5 bases, with 16 bases separating them. Note on this clone: Antigen: not known.

Deep was the level used in running the assay. Sequencing used immunoSEQ multiplex PCR; TCRdb keeps in-frame clones, though not all of them. The repertoire holds about 820,000 clones, 90% to 95% seen once, with around 24% in the top ten. Naive CD8 cells comprised CD45RO-negative, CCR7-positively selected cells, excluding terminally differentiated effector memory CD45RA+ cells. This chain uses TRBV6-1 with TRBJ2-4; tentatively, D is TRBD2 (7 bases). Input material: naive CD8+ T cells sorted from blood. This receptor was identified in a man aged 25-45 years in good health. CDR3 sequence: CASSSPRGGENIQYF. The CDR3 nucleotides read TGTGCCAGCAGTTCCCCGAGGGGGGGGGAAAACATTCAGTACTTC.